This is a list of T cell receptor beta chains from one sample in a study of cytomegalovirus exposure and HLA in healthy donors. Libraries were prepared by immunoSEQ multiplex PCR; TCRdb keeps only in-frame clonotypes and omits some of them. This table holds about 69,000 clones, roughly 80% found once. Source material: PBMCs. The receptors shown here come from a woman between 25 and 40 years old in good health and CMV-seropositive. CDR3s include the opening cysteine and the closing phenylalanine or tryptophan. Fields, in order: D gene, J gene, clone size, V gene, CDR3 protein, CDR3 DNA. A D gene is named only where the DNA matches it firmly. Some rows mark clone size as missing; the rest say once, few, many or name a class of expanded clone.

TRBD2 | TRBJ2-1 | . | TRBV2 | CASSEAGGNFF | TGTGCCAGCAGTGAAGCGGGAGGGAATTTCTTC
. | TRBJ2-6 | . | TRBV6-1 | CASRSGANVLTF | TGTGCCAGTCGTTCGGGGGCCAACGTCCTGACTTTC
. | TRBJ1-5 | . | TRBV2 | CASSEARSLGNQPQHF | TGTGCCAGCAGTGAAGCTAGGAGTCTTGGCAATCAGCCCCAGCATTTT
TRBD2 | TRBJ2-3 | few | TRBV19 | CASSPLSGRASVYF | TGTGCCAGTAGCCCTCTTAGCGGGAGGGCCTCGGTGTATTTT
. | TRBJ1-4 | . | TRBV28 | CASSYQRATNEKLFF | TGTGCCAGCAGTTATCAGCGGGCAACTAATGAAAAACTGTTTTTT
TRBD1 | TRBJ2-7 | few | TRBV7-2 | CASSVQGGSYEQYF | TGTGCCAGCAGCGTACAGGGGGGTTCCTACGAGCAGTACTTC
. | TRBJ1-5 | few | TRBV18 | CASSPEYTEGNQPQHF | TGTGCCAGCTCACCAGAGTATACGGAGGGCAATCAGCCCCAGCATTTT
. | TRBJ1-3 | . | TRBV6-5 | CASSYSQASGNTIYF | TGTGCCAGCAGTTACTCACAGGCCTCTGGAAACACCATATATTTT
. | TRBJ2-2 | . | TRBV7-9 | CASSPIANTGELFF | TGTGCCAGCAGTCCTATCGCTAACACCGGGGAGCTGTTTTTT
TRBD2 | TRBJ2-3 | . | TRBV5-1 | CASSPEREGGTDTQYF | TGCGCCAGCAGCCCGGAAAGGGAGGGAGGCACAGATACGCAGTATTTT
TRBD1 | TRBJ2-2 | . | TRBV27 | CASRGQGNTGELFF | TGTGCCAGCAGGGGACAGGGGAACACCGGGGAGCTGTTTTTT
. | TRBJ1-4 | . | TRBV4-3 | CASSQELRSFNEKLFF | TGCGCCAGCAGCCAAGAACTTCGGTCCTTTAATGAAAAACTGTTTTTT
TRBD1 | TRBJ1-1 | . | TRBV6-5 | CASSYSPRTGDTEAFF | TGTGCCAGCAGTTACTCACCCCGGACAGGGGACACTGAAGCTTTCTTT
. | TRBJ1-5 | . | TRBV2 | CASRIDSAYSNQPQHF | TGTGCCAGCAGGATCGACAGCGCTTATAGCAATCAGCCCCAGCATTTT
. | TRBJ2-5 | . | TRBV18 | CASSPTRQETQYF | TGTGCCAGCTCCCCCACTAGACAAGAGACCCAGTACTTC
TRBD1 | TRBJ2-6 | few | TRBV4-1 | CASSQDFQGASGANVLTF | TGCGCCAGCAGCCAAGATTTCCAGGGGGCATCTGGGGCCAACGTCCTGACTTTC
. | TRBJ1-1 | . | TRBV30 | CAWRVAGPTEAFF | TGTGCCTGGAGGGTGGCGGGGCCCACTGAAGCTTTCTTT
TRBD1 | TRBJ2-7 | . | TRBV30 | CACSTGDYEQYF | TGTGCCTGTTCGACAGGGGACTACGAGCAGTACTTC
TRBD1 | TRBJ2-7 | few | TRBV6-6 | CASSYSRDRSLQQYF | TGTGCCAGCAGTTACTCGAGGGACAGGTCCCTACAGCAGTACTTC
TRBD2 | TRBJ2-5 | . | TRBV6-5 | CASRPTVLAEETQYF | TGTGCCAGCAGACCTACGGTGCTAGCGGAAGAGACCCAGTACTTC
TRBD1 | TRBJ1-1 | once | TRBV15 | CATSREELGTEVSTEAFF | TGTGCCACCAGCAGAGAGGAGCTGGGGACAGAGGTGAGCACTGAAGCTTTCTTT
. | TRBJ2-7 | . | TRBV30 | CAWRGAGSYEQYF | TGTGCCTGGAGAGGGGCGGGGTCCTACGAGCAGTACTTC
. | TRBJ1-4 | . | TRBV7-7 | CASSRRGTNEKLFF | TGTGCTAGCAGCCGCAGGGGAACTAATGAAAAACTGTTTTTT
. | TRBJ1-1 | few | TRBV5-8 | CASSLARVSYTEAFF | TGTGCCAGCAGCTTGGCCCGGGTTTCTTACACTGAAGCTTTCTTT
TRBD2 | TRBJ2-7 | . | TRBV28 | CASSLASGYEQYF | TGTGCCAGCAGTTTAGCTAGCGGCTACGAGCAGTACTTC
TRBD1 | TRBJ2-2 | . | TRBV5-6 | CASGPGQGNRELFF | TGTGCCAGCGGACCGGGACAGGGGAACCGGGAGCTGTTTTTT
. | TRBJ1-5 | . | TRBV5-4 | CASSFGVHQPQHF | TGTGCCAGCAGCTTCGGGGTACATCAGCCCCAGCATTTT
. | TRBJ2-5 | few | TRBV20-1 | CSASTQETQYF | TGCAGTGCTTCGACTCAAGAGACCCAGTACTTC
. | TRBJ2-6 | few | TRBV25-1 | CASASPRGSGANVLTF | TGTGCCAGCGCCTCCCCGCGGGGATCTGGGGCCAACGTCCTGACTTTC
. | TRBJ1-1 | . | TRBV14 | CASSQDTVGTGPNTEAFF | TGTGCCAGCAGCCAAGACACTGTAGGAACAGGGCCGAACACTGAAGCTTTCTTT
. | TRBJ2-5 | . | TRBV2 | CASSEDGTLFDF | TGTGCCAGCAGTGAAGACGGGACATTATTCGACTTC
TRBD1 | TRBJ2-6 | . | TRBV5-1 | CASSKQGALTGANVLTF | TGCGCCAGCAGCAAACAGGGGGCGTTGACTGGGGCCAACGTCCTGACTTTC
. | TRBJ2-7 | few | TRBV6-6 | CASSPGFHEQYF | TGTGCCAGCAGTCCGGGTTTCCACGAGCAGTACTTC
. | TRBJ2-7 | few | TRBV7-2 | CASSRWSSYEQYF | TGTGCCAGCAGCCGGTGGTCCTCCTACGAGCAGTACTTC
. | TRBJ2-7 | . | TRBV5-1 | CASSLGVGVYEQYF | TGCGCCAGCAGCCTGGGGGTAGGGGTCTACGAGCAGTACTTC
. | TRBJ2-5 | . | TRBV21-1 | CASSASGQQHQETQYF | TGTGCCAGCAGCGCCTCGGGACAGCAACATCAAGAGACCCAGTACTTC
. | TRBJ1-5 | . | TRBV28 | CASSLSVVGNQPQHF | TGTGCCAGCAGTTTGTCAGTCGTTGGCAATCAGCCCCAGCATTTT
. | TRBJ2-7 | . | TRBV5-6 | CASSVPGLPGYEQYF | TGTGCCAGCAGCGTCCCGGGACTGCCAGGATACGAGCAGTACTTC
. | TRBJ1-3 | . | TRBV6-5 | CASQGLPGNTIYF | TGTGCCAGCCAGGGACTCCCTGGAAACACCATATATTTT
TRBD2 | TRBJ2-2 | . | TRBV29-1 | CSPKRRGSGTGELFF | TGCAGCCCCAAACGGCGCGGGAGTGGCACCGGGGAGCTGTTTTTT
. | TRBJ1-1 | few | TRBV5-8 | CASSMGTEAFF | TGTGCCAGCAGCATGGGGACAGAAGCTTTCTTT
. | TRBJ1-2 | . | TRBV30 | CAWSPSRPYGYTF | TGTGCCTGGAGTCCCAGCAGGCCCTATGGCTACACCTTC
. | TRBJ1-5 | . | TRBV30 | CAFSRGYSNQPQHF | TGTGCCTTCTCTAGGGGGTATAGCAATCAGCCCCAGCATTTT
. | TRBJ1-2 | . | TRBV15 | CATSNGRDYGYTF | TGTGCCACCAGCAACGGGAGGGACTATGGCTACACCTTC
. | TRBJ1-4 | . | TRBV13 | CASSVQGNNEKLFF | TGTGCCAGCAGCGTACAGGGAAATAATGAAAAACTGTTTTTT
TRBD2 | TRBJ2-1 | . | TRBV7-2 | CASSLDGTSGSYNEQFF | TGTGCCAGCAGCTTAGATGGGACTAGCGGCTCCTACAATGAGCAGTTCTTC
. | TRBJ2-5 | few | TRBV15 | CATSRAGRRETQYF | TGTGCCACCAGCAGGGCGGGAAGGAGAGAGACCCAGTACTTC
TRBD1 | TRBJ2-7 | . | TRBV28 | CASSLAYRGLVEQYF | TGTGCCAGCAGTTTAGCCTACAGGGGGCTAGTCGAGCAGTACTTC
. | TRBJ2-2 | . | TRBV2 | CASGMNTGELFF | TGTGCCAGCGGCATGAACACCGGGGAGCTGTTTTTT
. | TRBJ2-7 | . | TRBV10-3 | CAISESGGRAYEQYF | TGTGCCATCAGTGAGTCAGGGGGTCGGGCCTACGAGCAGTACTTC
. | TRBJ2-5 | . | TRBV30 | CAWSTGAGETQYF | TGTGCCTGGAGTACTGGAGCGGGAGAGACCCAGTACTTC
TRBD1 | TRBJ1-5 | . | TRBV5-8 | CASSLARGPNSNQPQHF | TGTGCCAGCAGCCTTGCCAGGGGGCCCAATAGCAATCAGCCCCAGCATTTT
. | TRBJ1-2 | . | TRBV5-1 | CASSLEQGDYGYTF | TGCGCCAGCAGCTTGGAACAGGGTGACTATGGCTACACCTTC
. | TRBJ1-2 | . | TRBV4-1 | CASSQAHQGYYGYTF | TGCGCCAGCAGCCAAGCCCATCAGGGGTACTATGGCTACACCTTC
. | TRBJ1-3 | . | TRBV6-1 | CASSDSYLGNTIYF | TGTGCCAGCAGCGACAGTTACCTCGGAAACACCATATATTTT
TRBD2 | TRBJ2-2 | . | TRBV7-2 | CASSSTSGRFGTGELFF | TGTGCCAGCAGCTCGACTAGCGGGAGATTTGGCACCGGGGAGCTGTTTTTT
. | TRBJ1-1 | . | TRBV30 | CVSLTNTEAFF | TGTGTCAGTCTTACGAACACTGAAGCTTTCTTT
TRBD1 | TRBJ1-5 | . | TRBV30 | CAWSVGQAYNQPQHF | TGTGCCTGGAGTGTGGGACAGGCTTACAATCAGCCCCAGCATTTT
TRBD1 | TRBJ2-7 | . | TRBV6-5 | CASDRGAYEQYF | TGTGCCAGTGACAGGGGGGCCTACGAGCAGTACTTC
. | TRBJ2-3 | . | TRBV4-1 | CASSPGTSTDTQYF | TGCGCCAGCAGCCCTGGGACTAGCACAGATACGCAGTATTTT